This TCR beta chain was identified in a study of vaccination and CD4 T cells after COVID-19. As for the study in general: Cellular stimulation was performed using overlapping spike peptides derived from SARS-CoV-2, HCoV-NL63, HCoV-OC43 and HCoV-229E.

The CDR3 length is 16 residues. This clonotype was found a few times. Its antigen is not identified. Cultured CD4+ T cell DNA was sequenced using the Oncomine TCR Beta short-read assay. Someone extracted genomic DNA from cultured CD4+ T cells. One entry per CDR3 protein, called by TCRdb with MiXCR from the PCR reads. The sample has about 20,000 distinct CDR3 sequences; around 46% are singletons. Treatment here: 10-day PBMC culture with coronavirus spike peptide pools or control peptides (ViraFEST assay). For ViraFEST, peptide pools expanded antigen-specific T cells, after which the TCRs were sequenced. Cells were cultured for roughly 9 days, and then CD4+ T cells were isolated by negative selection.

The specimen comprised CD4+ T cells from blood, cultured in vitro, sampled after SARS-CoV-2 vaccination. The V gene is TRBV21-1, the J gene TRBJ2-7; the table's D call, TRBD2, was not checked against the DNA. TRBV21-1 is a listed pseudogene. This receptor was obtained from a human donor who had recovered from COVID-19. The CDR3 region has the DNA TGTGCCAGCAGCAAAAGGGTCAGGGCCCTCTCCTACGAGCAGTACTTC. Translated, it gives CASSKRVRALSYEQYF.